This TCR beta chain was recorded in a study of shared clonotypes between healthy human individuals. Findings and limits, study-wide: Generation probability values for non-shared clonotypes were lower than those for clonotypes shared by all four donors. Shared across a few donors were 4% to 5% of the naive CD4 clonotypes. Larger richness was generally estimated for naive than memory subsets.

Notes on this clone: What it binds is unknown.

Only CD45RO-negative cells positively selected for CCR7 counted as naive CD8 cells, so terminally differentiated effector memory CD45RA+ cells were excluded. This CDR3 has 16 amino acids. Sequenced by immunoSEQ multiplex PCR; TCRdb stores in-frame clones only, minus some. The table lists around 1.9 million clones, just under 95% of them singletons, with more than 1.5% in the top ten. J is TRBJ2-6 and V is TRBV21-1. TRBV21-1 is an annotated pseudogene. This TCR was sampled from a young man in good health. Some clones in this sample may be carry-over from other donors' samples. Sequencing used naive CD8+ T cells from PBMCs. CDR3 nucleotide sequence: TGTGCCAGCAGCCCGACGGGGCCGTTTGGGGCCAACGTCCTGACTTTC. It is translated as CASSPTGPFGANVLTF.